This passage covers 5 T cell receptor beta chains from one sample sequenced in a study of CXCR3 chemokines and chemotherapy response in bladder cancer (dated by TCRdb to 2022 to 2024). The method behind the library was PCR. These reads were obtained on an Illumina HiSeq 2500. TCRdb reran the public reads through fastp at Q25 and MiXCR, keeping productive beta chains. All rows with the same CDR3 protein become a single entry with the most common DNA and genes. The sample table contains about 13,000 distinct CDR3 sequences; only one count was recorded for 12% of them. The ten largest make up roughly 26% of the sample. Sampling was done from a patient whose treatment included neoadjuvant chemotherapy. These receptors all come from a human donor with bladder cancer that did not respond to neoadjuvant chemotherapy.

Ten or more counts support this clonotype. V is TRBV19 and J is TRBJ1-1, with 10 bases aligning to TRBD1. Germline V gene data show CDR1 as LNHDA and CDR2 as SQIVND (reference sequence). With 5 bases clipped from V and 4 bases from J, the junction kept 1 base outside the gene matches. The CDR3 sequence is 13 residues long. CDR3 sequence reads: CASSWTGGTEAFF. In DNA form, the CDR3 reads TGTGCCAGTAGTTGGACAGGGGGCACTGAAGCTTTCTTT. The full variable domain, completed using reference TRBV19 and TRBJ1-1, is DGGITQSPKYLFRKEGQNVTLSCEQNLNHDAMYWYRQDPGQGLRLIYYSQIVNDFQKGDIAEGYSVSREKKESFPLTVTSAQKNPTAFYLCASSWTGGTEAFFGQGTRLTVV.

This clonotype was detected many times. The chain employs TRBV6-5 and TRBJ2-7; D might be TRBD1 (5 bases). Germline loops: CDR1 MNHEY, CDR2 SVGAGI. Trimming stripped 4 bases from V and 9 bases from J, with 10 bases between. The CDR3 totals 11 residues. This CDR3 is CASSSQGRQYF. DNA of the CDR3: TGTGCCAGCAGTTCTCAGGGTCGGCAGTACTTC.

This clonotype is labeled as medium-sized (0.01 to 0.1%). This chain links TRBV29-1 with TRBJ2-2; D possibly corresponds to TRBD2 (5 bases). CDR1 and CDR2 (germline): SQVTM, ANQGSEA. There are 11 residues in the CDR3. V dropped 7 bases and J dropped 6 bases, with 9 bases sitting between them. The CDR3 sequence: CSAGIPGELFF. CDR3 nucleotides: TGCAGCGCCGGGATTCCCGGGGAGCTGTTTTTT.

This clonotype has a handful of counts. The chain carries TRBV28 and TRBJ2-3; no clear D. Between the trimmed V and J ends, which lost 4 bases and 9 bases, there was a span of 11 bases. The CDR3 covers 12 residues. CDR1 is MDHEN and CDR2 is SYDVKM in the germline V gene. This CDR3 is CASSSVSPTQYF. CDR3 in DNA: TGTGCCAGCAGTTCCGTTAGCCCCACGCAGTATTTT.

This clonotype is medium-sized within its sample. The chain links TRBV7-2 to TRBJ2-3; D unclear. Germline V lookup: CDR1 SGHTA, CDR2 FQGNSA. The CDR3 runs 14 residues. V was cut by 7 bases and J by 2 bases, with 13 bases left in between. CDR3 in amino acids: CASTLASLTDTQYF. In nucleotides, the CDR3 is TGTGCCAGCACCTTGGCCTCCCTCACAGATACGCAGTATTTT.